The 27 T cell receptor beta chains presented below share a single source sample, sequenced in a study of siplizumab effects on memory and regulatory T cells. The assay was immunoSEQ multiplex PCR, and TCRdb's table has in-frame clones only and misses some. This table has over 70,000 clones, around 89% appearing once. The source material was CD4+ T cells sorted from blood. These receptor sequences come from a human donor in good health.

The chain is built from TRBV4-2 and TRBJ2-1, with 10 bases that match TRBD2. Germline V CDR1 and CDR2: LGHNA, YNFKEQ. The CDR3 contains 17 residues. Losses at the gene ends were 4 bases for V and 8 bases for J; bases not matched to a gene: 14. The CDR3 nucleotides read TGTGCCAGCAGCCCGAGGGGGCTAGCGGGAGAAGGCGATGAGCAGTTCTTC. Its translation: CASSPRGLAGEGDEQFF.

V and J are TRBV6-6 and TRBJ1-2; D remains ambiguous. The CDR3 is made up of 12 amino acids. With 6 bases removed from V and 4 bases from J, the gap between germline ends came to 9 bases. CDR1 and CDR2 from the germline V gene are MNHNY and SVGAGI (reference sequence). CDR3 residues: CASSPTLYGYTF. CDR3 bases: TGTGCCAGCAGCCCGACCCTCTATGGCTACACCTTC.

The CDR3 loop reads CASSKAGTGVSYEQYF. The DNA for the CDR3 is TGCGCCAGCAGCAAGGCCGGGACAGGGGTCTCCTACGAGCAGTACTTC. The V and J genes are TRBV5-1 and TRBJ2-7; TRBD1 agrees at 10 bases. The germline V gene encodes CDR1 SGHRS and CDR2 YFSETQ. This CDR3 has 16 residues. Unmatched junction bases numbered 7, after V lost 4 bases and J lost 0 bases. Using reference TRBV5-1 and TRBJ2-7 for the parts outside the CDR3, the full variable domain is KAGVTQTPRYLIKTRGQQVTLSCSPISGHRSVSWYQQTPGQGLQFLFEYFSETQRNKGNFPGRFSGRQFSNSRSEMNVSTLELGDSALYLCASSKAGTGVSYEQYFGPGTRLTVT.

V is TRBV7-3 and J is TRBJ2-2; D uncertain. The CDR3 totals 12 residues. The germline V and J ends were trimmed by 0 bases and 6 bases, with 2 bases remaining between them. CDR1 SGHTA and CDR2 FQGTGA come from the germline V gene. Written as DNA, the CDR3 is TGTGCCAGCAGCTTAACTTCCGGGGAGCTGTTTTTT. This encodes CASSLTSGELFF.

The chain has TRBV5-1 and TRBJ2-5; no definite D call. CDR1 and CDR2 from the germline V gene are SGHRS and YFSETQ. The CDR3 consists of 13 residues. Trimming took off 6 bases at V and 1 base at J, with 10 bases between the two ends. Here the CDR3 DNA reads TGCGCCAGCATGTTAAGAGGCCAAGAGACCCAGTACTTC. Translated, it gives CASMLRGQETQYF.

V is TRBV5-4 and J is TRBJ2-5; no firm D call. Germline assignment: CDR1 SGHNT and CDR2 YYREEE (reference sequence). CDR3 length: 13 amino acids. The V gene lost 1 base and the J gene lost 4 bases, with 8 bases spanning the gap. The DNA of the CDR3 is TGTGCCAGCAGCTTGTGGTCTGGAGAGACCCAGTACTTC. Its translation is CASSLWSGETQYF.

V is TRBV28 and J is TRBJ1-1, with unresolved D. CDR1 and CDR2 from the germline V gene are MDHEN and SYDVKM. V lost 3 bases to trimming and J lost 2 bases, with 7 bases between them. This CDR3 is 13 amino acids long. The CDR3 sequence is CASSLRENTEAFF. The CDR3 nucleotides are TGTGCCAGCAGTTTGAGGGAAAACACTGAAGCTTTCTTT.

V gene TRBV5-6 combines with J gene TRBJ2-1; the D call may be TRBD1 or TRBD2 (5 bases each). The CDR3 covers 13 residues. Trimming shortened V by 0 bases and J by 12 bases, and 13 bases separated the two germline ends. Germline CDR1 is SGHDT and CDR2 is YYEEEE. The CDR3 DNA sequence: TGTGCCAGCAGCTTGGCCGTCCGGGACGGGCAGTTCTTC. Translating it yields CASSLAVRDGQFF.

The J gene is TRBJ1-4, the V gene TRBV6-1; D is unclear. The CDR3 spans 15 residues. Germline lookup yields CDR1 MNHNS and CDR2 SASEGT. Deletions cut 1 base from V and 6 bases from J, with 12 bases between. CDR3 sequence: CASSEGASRDEKLFF. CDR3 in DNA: TGTGCCAGCAGTGAAGGTGCCAGTAGGGATGAAAAACTGTTTTTT.

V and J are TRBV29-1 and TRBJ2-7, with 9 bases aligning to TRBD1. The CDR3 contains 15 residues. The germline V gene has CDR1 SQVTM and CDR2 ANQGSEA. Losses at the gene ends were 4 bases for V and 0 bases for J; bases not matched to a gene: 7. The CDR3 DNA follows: TGCAGCGTTGGGGGACAGGGTGGGAGCTCCTACGAGCAGTACTTC. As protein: CSVGGQGGSSYEQYF.

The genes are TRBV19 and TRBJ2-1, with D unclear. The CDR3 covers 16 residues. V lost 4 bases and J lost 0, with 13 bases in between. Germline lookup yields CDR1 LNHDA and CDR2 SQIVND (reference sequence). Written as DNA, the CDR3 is TGTGCCAGTAGTACCCAGCACGGAAGCTCCTACAATGAGCAGTTCTTC. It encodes CASSTQHGSSYNEQFF.

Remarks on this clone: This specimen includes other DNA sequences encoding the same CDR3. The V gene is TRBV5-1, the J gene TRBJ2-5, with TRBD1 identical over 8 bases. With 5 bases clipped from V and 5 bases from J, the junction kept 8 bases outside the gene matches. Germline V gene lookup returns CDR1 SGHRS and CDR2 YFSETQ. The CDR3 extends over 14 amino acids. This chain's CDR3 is CASSPDRGEETQYF. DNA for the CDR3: TGCGCCAGCAGTCCCGACAGGGGTGAGGAGACCCAGTACTTC.

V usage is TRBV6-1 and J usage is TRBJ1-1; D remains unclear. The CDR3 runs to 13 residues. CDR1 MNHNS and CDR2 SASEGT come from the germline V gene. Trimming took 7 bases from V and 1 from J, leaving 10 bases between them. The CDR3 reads CASIPSWNTEAFF. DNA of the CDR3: TGTGCCAGCATCCCCTCCTGGAACACTGAAGCTTTCTTT.

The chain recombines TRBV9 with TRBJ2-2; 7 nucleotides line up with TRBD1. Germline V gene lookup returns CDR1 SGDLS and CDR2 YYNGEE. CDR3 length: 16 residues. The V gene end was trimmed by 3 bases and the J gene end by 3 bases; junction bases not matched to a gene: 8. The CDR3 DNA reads TGTGCCAGCAGCGCCACCGGGACAGTCTACACCGGGGAGCTGTTTTTT. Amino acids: CASSATGTVYTGELFF.

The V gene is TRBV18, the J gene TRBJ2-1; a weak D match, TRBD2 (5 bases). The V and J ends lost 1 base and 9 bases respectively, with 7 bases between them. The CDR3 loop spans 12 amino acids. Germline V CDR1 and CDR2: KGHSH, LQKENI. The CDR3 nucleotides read TGTGCCAGCTCACCACGTGGAGGTGAGCAGTTCTTC. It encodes CASSPRGGEQFF.

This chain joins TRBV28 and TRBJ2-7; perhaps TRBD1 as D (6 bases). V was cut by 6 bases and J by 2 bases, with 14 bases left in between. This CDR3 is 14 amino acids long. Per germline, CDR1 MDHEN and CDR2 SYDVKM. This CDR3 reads CASRSRGVAYEQYF. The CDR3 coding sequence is TGTGCCAGCAGATCCAGGGGTGTCGCCTACGAGCAGTACTTC.

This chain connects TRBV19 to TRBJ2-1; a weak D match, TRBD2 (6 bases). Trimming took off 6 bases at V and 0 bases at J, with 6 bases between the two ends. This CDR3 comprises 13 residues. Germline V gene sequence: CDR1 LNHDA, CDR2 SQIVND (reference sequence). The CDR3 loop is CASSGGSYNEQFF. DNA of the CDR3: TGTGCCAGTAGCGGGGGCTCCTACAATGAGCAGTTCTTC.

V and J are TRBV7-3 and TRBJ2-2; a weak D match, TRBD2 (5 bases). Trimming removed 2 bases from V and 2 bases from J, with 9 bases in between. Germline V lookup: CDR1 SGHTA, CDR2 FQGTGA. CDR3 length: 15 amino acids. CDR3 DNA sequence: TGTGCCAGCAGCTTACAGAGGGCCAACACCGGGGAGCTGTTTTTT. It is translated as CASSLQRANTGELFF.

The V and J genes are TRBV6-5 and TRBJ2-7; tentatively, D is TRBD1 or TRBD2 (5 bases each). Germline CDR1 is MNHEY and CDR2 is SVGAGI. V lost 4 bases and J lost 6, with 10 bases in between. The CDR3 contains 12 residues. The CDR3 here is CASSSSGTEQYF. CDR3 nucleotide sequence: TGTGCCAGCAGTTCCTCGGGGACCGAGCAGTACTTC.

In nucleotides, the CDR3 is TGTGCCATCCCGTTGAAGGGGAGAGGCTATGGCTACACCTTC. This encodes CAIPLKGRGYGYTF. The V and J genes are TRBV7-9 and TRBJ1-2, with a possible D match to TRBD1 (5 bases). The V end was cut by 10 bases, the J end by 4 bases, with 19 bases between. The CDR3 is 14 amino acids. CDR1 is SEHNR and CDR2 is FQNEAQ in the germline V gene (reference sequence).

CDR3 region: CASSGRTGGWLSTDTQYF. CDR3 nucleotide sequence: TGTGCCAGCAGCGGTCGGACAGGGGGCTGGTTAAGCACAGATACGCAGTATTTT. The rearrangement joins TRBV7-9 to TRBJ2-3; 11 positions match TRBD1. Unmatched junction bases numbered 10, after V lost 5 bases and J lost 0 bases. The CDR3 is 18 amino acids. CDR1 is SEHNR, CDR2 FQNEAQ, per germline (reference sequence).

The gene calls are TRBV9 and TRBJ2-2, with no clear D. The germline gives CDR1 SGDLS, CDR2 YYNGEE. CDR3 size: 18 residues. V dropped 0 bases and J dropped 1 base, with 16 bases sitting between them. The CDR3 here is CASSVVVIAPENTGELFF. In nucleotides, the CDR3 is TGTGCCAGCAGCGTAGTAGTGATCGCCCCAGAGAACACCGGGGAGCTGTTTTTT.

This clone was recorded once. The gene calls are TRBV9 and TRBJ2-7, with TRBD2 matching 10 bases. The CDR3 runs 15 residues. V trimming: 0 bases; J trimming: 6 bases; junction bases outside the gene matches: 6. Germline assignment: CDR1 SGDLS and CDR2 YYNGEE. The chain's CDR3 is CASSVALAGASEQYF. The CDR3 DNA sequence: TGTGCCAGCAGCGTAGCGCTAGCGGGAGCCAGCGAGCAGTACTTC.

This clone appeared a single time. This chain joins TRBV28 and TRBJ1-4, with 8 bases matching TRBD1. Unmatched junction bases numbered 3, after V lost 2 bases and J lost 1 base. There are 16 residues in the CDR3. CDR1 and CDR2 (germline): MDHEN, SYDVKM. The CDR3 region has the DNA TGTGCCAGCAGTTTACCCACAGGGGGAACTAATGAAAAACTGTTTTTT. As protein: CASSLPTGGTNEKLFF. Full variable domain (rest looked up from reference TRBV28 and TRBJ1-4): DVKVTQSSRYLVKRTGEKVFLECVQDMDHENMFWYRQDPGLGLRLIYFSYDVKMKEKGDIPEGYSVSREKKERFSLILESASTNQTSMYLCASSLPTGGTNEKLFFGSGTQLSVL.

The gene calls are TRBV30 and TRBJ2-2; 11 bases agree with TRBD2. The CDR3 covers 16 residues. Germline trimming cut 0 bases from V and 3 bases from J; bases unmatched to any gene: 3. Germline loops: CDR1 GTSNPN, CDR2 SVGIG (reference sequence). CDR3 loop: CAWSVKGLADTGELFF. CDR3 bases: TGTGCCTGGAGTGTAAAGGGACTAGCGGACACCGGGGAGCTGTTTTTT.

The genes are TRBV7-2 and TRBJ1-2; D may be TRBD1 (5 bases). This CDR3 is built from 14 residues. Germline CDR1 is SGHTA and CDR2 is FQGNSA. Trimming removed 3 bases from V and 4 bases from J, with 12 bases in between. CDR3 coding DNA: TGTGCCAGCAGCTTTACACCGGGACTCTATGGCTACACCTTC. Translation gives CASSFTPGLYGYTF.

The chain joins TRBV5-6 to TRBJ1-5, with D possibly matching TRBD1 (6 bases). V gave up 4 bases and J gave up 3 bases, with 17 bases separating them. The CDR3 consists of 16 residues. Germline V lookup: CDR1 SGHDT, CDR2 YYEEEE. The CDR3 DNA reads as TGTGCCAGCAGCAGGGGGACCGTGGGATACAATCAGCCCCAGCATTTT. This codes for CASSRGTVGYNQPQHF.